This T cell receptor (beta chain) was sequenced for a study of CD8 T cells in ankylosing spondylitis. This CDR3 contains 14 residues. V shed 1 base and J shed 1 base, with 7 bases lying between them. Preparation of TCR beta libraries was done by quantitative 5'-RACE with molecular barcodes. TCRdb redid the calling of the 5' RACE reads with MiXCR, one entry per CDR3 protein. This sample carries roughly 280,000 distinct CDR3 sequences, around 20% of them seen once, and the ten largest clones take roughly 8%. In this sample, this clonotype turned up a few times. Its specificity is not known. Study results and limitations: A TCR beta motif made of several highly homologous variants seemed typical of ankylosing spondylitis blood.

The source material was blood, either unsorted or a sorted T cell fraction (not recorded which). The V call is TRBV12-3 or TRBV12-4, the J call TRBJ2-5, with D unresolved. This clonotype originated in a male donor with ankylosing spondylitis or in good health (not recorded which). The CDR3 bases are TGTGCCAGCAGTTTAGATCGATCCCAAGAGACCCAGTACTTC. Amino acids: CASSLDRSQETQYF.